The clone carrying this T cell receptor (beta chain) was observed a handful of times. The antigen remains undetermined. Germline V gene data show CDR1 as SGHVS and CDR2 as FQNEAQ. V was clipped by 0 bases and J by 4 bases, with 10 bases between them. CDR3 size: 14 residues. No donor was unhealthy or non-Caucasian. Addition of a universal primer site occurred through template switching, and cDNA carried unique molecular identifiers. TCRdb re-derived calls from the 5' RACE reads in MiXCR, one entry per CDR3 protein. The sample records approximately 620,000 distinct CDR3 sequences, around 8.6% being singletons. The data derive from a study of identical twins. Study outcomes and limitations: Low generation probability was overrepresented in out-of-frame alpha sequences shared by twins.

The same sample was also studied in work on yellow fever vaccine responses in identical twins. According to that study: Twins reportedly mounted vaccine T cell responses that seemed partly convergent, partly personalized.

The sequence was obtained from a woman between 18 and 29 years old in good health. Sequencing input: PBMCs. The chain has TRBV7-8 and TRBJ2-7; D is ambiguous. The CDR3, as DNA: TGTGCCAGCAGCTTAGCGCCTCAGAGTTACGAGCAGTACTTC. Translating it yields CASSLAPQSYEQYF.